Shown below are 4 T cell receptor beta chains from a single sample sequenced in a study of post-analysis software for immune sequencing data. The study's findings and limits: The study found TRBV5-6, TRBV5-1 and TRBV20-1 among five or six TRBV segments more frequent in patients than controls.

TCR beta cDNA libraries had unique molecular identifiers. TCRdb reprocessed the PCR reads with MiXCR, giving one entry per CDR3 protein. The profile covers under 650,000 distinct CDR3 sequences, with roughly 46% appearing a single time and about 1.8% taken by the ten largest. The antigens these receptors bind are not known. Sequencing was carried out using blood. Every receptor here comes from a girl aged 10-17 years with multiple sclerosis.

This clonotype was seen only once. The rearrangement joins TRBV7-8 to TRBJ2-7, with TRBD1 identical over 8 bases. CDR1 is SGHVS and CDR2 is FQNEAQ in the germline V gene. After removal of 1 base from V and 2 bases from J, the junction contained 7 bases not matched to a gene. The CDR3 is made up of 16 amino acids. In DNA, the CDR3 is TGTGCCAGCAGCTTAGGCCCCCAGGGGGCAGCCTACGAGCAGTACTTC. Translation gives CASSLGPQGAAYEQYF.

The rearrangement uses TRBV5-1 and TRBJ2-3; 10 positions agree with TRBD2. The germline V gene has CDR1 SGHRS and CDR2 YFSETQ. This CDR3 has 14 amino acids. Unmatched junction bases numbered 4, after V lost 7 bases and J lost 2 bases. CDR3 nucleotides: TGCGCCAGCGGACTAGCGGTACACACAGATACGCAGTATTTT. Translated: CASGLAVHTDTQYF.

This clonotype was picked up a small number of times. The CDR3 protein is CASSPRSGEQYF. The CDR3 coding sequence is TGTGCCAGCAGCCCTCGTAGTGGTGAGCAGTACTTC. This sequence joins TRBV7-8 and TRBJ2-5; D remains unclear. V was clipped by 5 bases and J by 11 bases, with 15 bases between them. The CDR3 extends over 12 amino acids. Looked up from germline, CDR1 is SGHVS and CDR2 is FQNEAQ.

The J gene is TRBJ2-3, the V gene TRBV9; D is perhaps TRBD2 (6 bases). The CDR3 consists of 16 residues. Germline CDR1 SGDLS, CDR2 YYNGEE. Trimming shortened V by 4 bases and J by 0 bases, and 15 bases separated the two germline ends. The CDR3 reads CASSHGTPTSTDTQYF. CDR3 coding DNA: TGTGCCAGCAGCCACGGGACTCCTACTAGCACAGATACGCAGTATTTT.